This entry lists 20 T cell receptor beta chains sequenced from one sample in a study of blood T cell repertoires in COVID-19 (dated by TCRdb to 2019 to 2021). Libraries were constructed by the immunoSEQ multiplex PCR assay. TCRdb carries this immuneACCESS record with in-frame sequences only. Its versions omit some clonotypes, under half of them owing to an unresolved V gene in the studies checked, with the rest unexplained. Across this sample there are around 360,000 clones, with around 87% seen only once. Together, the top ten hold 8% to 13% of the sample. Input material: peripheral blood. The receptors come from a woman in her thirties with COVID-19, enrolled during active disease.

The rearrangement uses TRBV3-1 (or the pseudogene TRBV3-2) and TRBJ2-1; weak D call: TRBD2 (5 bases). V lost 2 bases and J 2 bases, leaving 10 bases between the germline ends. From germline, CDR1 is LGHDT and CDR2 YNNKEL (reference sequence). The CDR3 extends over 15 amino acids. The CDR3 region has the DNA TGTGCCAGCAGCCAAAGAGGGAGTGCCTACAATGAGCAGTTCTTC. It yields the protein CASSQRGSAYNEQFF.

The V and J genes are TRBV14 and TRBJ2-7; a weak D match, TRBD1 (5 bases). This CDR3 has 13 residues. From germline, CDR1 is SGHDN and CDR2 FVKESK. V lost 0 bases and J 6 bases, leaving 9 bases between the germline ends. Written as DNA, the CDR3 is TGTGCCAGCAGCCAAGATCTTAGGGGCGAGCAGTACTTC. Amino acids: CASSQDLRGEQYF.

V usage is TRBV6-5 and J usage is TRBJ2-3; TRBD2 matches at 10 bases. CDR1 and CDR2 from the germline V gene are MNHEY and SVGAGI. The CDR3 is 15 amino acids. After removal of 5 bases from V and 1 base from J, the junction contained 3 bases not matched to a gene. The CDR3 is CASSRGLAGTDTQYF. The CDR3 DNA reads as TGTGCCAGCAGTCGTGGACTAGCGGGCACAGATACGCAGTATTTT.

The V and J genes are TRBV28 and TRBJ2-5; possibly TRBD1 for D (6 bases). The V end lost 5 bases, the J end lost 3 bases, and 16 bases lay between the germline ends. Germline assignment: CDR1 MDHEN and CDR2 SYDVKM. This CDR3 contains 15 residues. The CDR3, as DNA: TGTGCCAGCAGTCCCGCAGGGGTTAACAAAGAGACCCAGTACTTC. This sequence encodes CASSPAGVNKETQYF. Filled out from reference TRBV28 and TRBJ2-5, the complete variable domain reads DVKVTQSSRYLVKRTGEKVFLECVQDMDHENMFWYRQDPGLGLRLIYFSYDVKMKEKGDIPEGYSVSREKKERFSLILESASTNQTSMYLCASSPAGVNKETQYFGPGTRLLVL.

This rearrangement joins TRBV19 to TRBJ1-2, with TRBD1 matching over 8 bases. The CDR3 runs 15 residues. J lost 6 bases, V lost 5 bases, and 11 bases had no gene match. Germline V gene data show CDR1 as LNHDA and CDR2 as SQIVND (reference sequence). The CDR3 DNA is TGTGCCAGTAGTCCCCGACAGGGGAACCGGGATGGCTACACCTTC. This translates into CASSPRQGNRDGYTF.

Only a few counts were recorded for this clone. The gene calls are TRBV12-5 and TRBJ1-1; D call uncertain. The germline V gene encodes CDR1 LGHNT and CDR2 FRNRAP. The V end lost 1 base, the J end lost 4 bases, and 10 bases lay between the germline ends. The CDR3 covers 14 residues. CDR3 in amino acids: CASGLAGGGTEAFF. DNA of the CDR3: TGTGCTAGTGGTTTGGCGGGAGGAGGCACTGAAGCTTTCTTT.

V gene TRBV6-2 or TRBV6-3 combines with J gene TRBJ2-2, with TRBD1 identical over 9 bases. Germline CDR1 is MNHEY and CDR2 is SVGEGT. The CDR3 extends over 16 amino acids. V lost 6 bases, J lost 1 base, and 6 bases stayed unmatched. CDR3 protein: CASSDQDRGNTGELFF. CDR3 DNA sequence: TGTGCCAGCAGCGACCAGGACAGGGGGAACACCGGGGAGCTGTTTTTT.

This clone was observed a single time. The gene calls are TRBV28 and TRBJ2-3; tentative D call: TRBD1 (5 bases). The CDR3 is made up of 14 amino acids. CDR1 is MDHEN, CDR2 SYDVKM, per germline. The ends were cut back, 3 bases at V and 6 bases at J, with 13 bases in the middle. The CDR3 sequence is CASSFLTRADTQYF. The CDR3 bases are TGTGCCAGCAGTTTCCTCACCAGGGCTGATACGCAGTATTTT. The entire variable domain, with the rest obtained from reference TRBV28 and TRBJ2-3, is as follows: DVKVTQSSRYLVKRTGEKVFLECVQDMDHENMFWYRQDPGLGLRLIYFSYDVKMKEKGDIPEGYSVSREKKERFSLILESASTNQTSMYLCASSFLTRADTQYFGPGTRLTVL.

This chain connects TRBV5-1 to TRBJ2-7; TRBD1 matches 9 bases. Germline CDR1 SGHRS, CDR2 YFSETQ. Trimming removed 4 bases from V and 6 bases from J; junction bases left unmatched: 8. This CDR3 has 14 amino acids. The chain's CDR3 is CASSTRTGESEQYF. CDR3 nucleotide sequence: TGCGCCAGCAGCACACGGACAGGGGAGTCCGAGCAGTACTTC.

The chain carries TRBV7-3 and TRBJ1-6; D is perhaps TRBD1 (5 bases). Deletions cut 6 bases from V and 6 bases from J, with 18 bases between. CDR3 length: 16 amino acids. Germline values: CDR1 SGHTA, CDR2 FQGTGA. For the CDR3, the DNA is TGTGCCAGCAGTCTTTCATGGACAAGCCTTAATTCACCCCTCCACTTT. Translating it yields CASSLSWTSLNSPLHF.

The chain couples TRBV6-5 to TRBJ1-5; D possibly corresponds to TRBD1 (5 bases). Germline V gene sequence: CDR1 MNHEY, CDR2 SVGAGI. Between the trimmed V and J ends, which lost 5 bases and 5 bases, there was a span of 10 bases. The CDR3 loop spans 13 amino acids. The CDR3 sequence: CASSRGGDQPQHF. CDR3 DNA sequence: TGTGCCAGCAGTCGGGGGGGTGATCAGCCCCAGCATTTT.

The chain employs TRBV6-4 and TRBJ2-1; D call uncertain. The CDR3 has 13 residues. The V gene's germline CDR1 is MRHNA and CDR2 SNTAGT. V gave up 4 bases and J gave up 5 bases, with 9 bases separating them. The CDR3 sequence is CASSGADNNEQFF. The CDR3 DNA reads TGTGCCAGCAGTGGGGCTGACAACAATGAGCAGTTCTTC.

V and J are TRBV2 and TRBJ2-7; D is unclear. Trimming took 3 bases from V and 8 from J, leaving 14 bases between them. Germline V lookup: CDR1 SNHLY, CDR2 FYNNEI. This CDR3 spans 13 amino acids. CDR3 residues: CASSEILTSKQYF. The CDR3 DNA sequence: TGTGCCAGCAGTGAGATTCTAACTTCTAAGCAGTACTTC.

This chain joins TRBV10-3 and TRBJ1-1; D is uncertain. The CDR3 is 14 residues long. Germline values: CDR1 ENHRY, CDR2 SYGVKD. Trimming removed 8 bases from V and 0 bases from J, with 13 bases in between. CDR3 region: CAIGPHSMNTEAFF. CDR3 bases: TGTGCCATCGGGCCGCACAGCATGAACACTGAAGCTTTCTTT.

The sample holds one count of this clone. This sequence joins TRBV7-2 and TRBJ1-6; maybe TRBD1 (6 bases). The CDR3 extends over 14 amino acids. The V and J ends lost 11 bases and 7 bases respectively, with 18 bases between them. Germline loops: CDR1 SGHTA, CDR2 FQGNSA. The CDR3 DNA reads as TGTGCCGCCTCAGGGGCGTCTGGGAATTCACCCCTCCACTTT. It is translated as CAASGASGNSPLHF.

This clone was seen a few times. The rearrangement joins TRBV5-8 to TRBJ2-2; D is undetermined. CDR1 is SGHTS, CDR2 YDEGEE, per germline. V was pared by 8 bases and J by 1 base, with 15 bases between. This CDR3 is 15 amino acids long. The CDR3 here is CARHPGGKNTGELFF. The CDR3 DNA is TGTGCCAGGCACCCTGGCGGCAAGAACACCGGGGAGCTGTTTTTT.

The chain joins TRBV5-1 to TRBJ1-2; 9 nucleotides agree with TRBD1. This CDR3 is built from 15 residues. V lost 7 bases to trimming and J lost 4 bases; unmatched junction nucleotides: 11. The germline gives CDR1 SGHRS, CDR2 YFSETQ. DNA of the CDR3: TGCGCCAGCGCTTCCCCAACAGGGGGCGGCTATGGCTACACCTTC. Protein sequence: CASASPTGGGYGYTF.

This clone appeared a single time. The chain combines TRBV30 with TRBJ2-5; weak D call: TRBD1 (6 bases). CDR3 length: 14 residues. V dropped 5 bases and J dropped 5 bases, with 18 bases sitting between them. Germline CDR1 reads GTSNPN; CDR2 reads SVGIG (reference sequence). CDR3 sequence (DNA): TGTGCCTGGGATTCCGGGACAAGGGGTGAGACCCAGTACTTC. It is translated as CAWDSGTRGETQYF.

The chain employs TRBV7-8 and TRBJ2-2; D is unclear. The CDR3 runs 15 residues. V lost 2 bases and J 1 base, leaving 8 bases between the germline ends. Germline-derived CDR1 and CDR2 are SGHVS and FQNEAQ. CDR3 residues: CASSLSRLNTGELFF. The CDR3 coding sequence is TGTGCCAGCAGCTTAAGCAGGTTGAACACCGGGGAGCTGTTTTTT.

The rearrangement links TRBV29-1 to TRBJ2-7, with 10 bases matching TRBD1. The V segment lost 6 bases and the J segment 5 bases; nucleotides outside the gene matches: 7. The CDR3 is 13 residues long. CDR1 is SQVTM, CDR2 ANQGSEA, per germline. The CDR3 region is CSVKTGGFDEQYF. CDR3 bases: TGCAGCGTGAAGACAGGGGGCTTCGACGAGCAGTACTTC.